The clone carrying this TCR beta chain was found a few times. As yet, its antigen is unknown. Universal primer sites and UMIs were introduced during 5'RACE template-switching synthesis of TCR cDNA. TCRdb recomputed calls from the 5' RACE reads with MiXCR, one row per CDR3 protein. The sample records over 300,000 distinct CDR3 sequences, 6.8% being singletons. This record belongs to a study of T cells after yellow fever vaccination. Overall study findings and caveats: Primary-vaccination clones mostly resurfaced post-booster (nearly 97% CD4, about 87% CD8).

This CDR3 comprises 13 residues. Germline lookup yields CDR1 SGHRS and CDR2 YFSETQ. Unmatched junction bases numbered 8, after V lost 6 bases and J lost 6 bases. The chain employs TRBV5-1 and TRBJ1-1; TRBD1 matches 7 bases. This sample comprised PBMCs, obtained about 49 days after the first yellow fever vaccination. The sequence was obtained from a man younger than 35 who received the YFV17D yellow fever vaccine. CDR3 sequence (DNA): TGCGCCAGCAAGCAGGGGGGGACGGCTGAAGCTTTCTTT. It encodes CASKQGGTAEAFF.